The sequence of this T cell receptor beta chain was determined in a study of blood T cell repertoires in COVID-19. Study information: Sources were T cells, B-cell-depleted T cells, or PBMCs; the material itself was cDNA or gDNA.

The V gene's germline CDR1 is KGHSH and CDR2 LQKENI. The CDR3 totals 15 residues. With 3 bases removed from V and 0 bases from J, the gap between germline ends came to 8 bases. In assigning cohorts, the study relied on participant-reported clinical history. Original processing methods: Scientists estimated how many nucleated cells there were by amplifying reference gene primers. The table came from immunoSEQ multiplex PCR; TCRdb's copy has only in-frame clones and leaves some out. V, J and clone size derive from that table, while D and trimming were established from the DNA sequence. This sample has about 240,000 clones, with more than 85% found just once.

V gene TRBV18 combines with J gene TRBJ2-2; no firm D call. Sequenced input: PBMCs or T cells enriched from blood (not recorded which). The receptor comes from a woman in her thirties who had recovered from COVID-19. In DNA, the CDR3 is TGTGCCAGCTCACCTAGCAGACCGAACACCGGGGAGCTGTTTTTT. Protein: CASSPSRPNTGELFF.